The clone carrying this TCR beta chain has at least ten counts. MiXCR, run by TCRdb on the 5' RACE reads, gives a single entry per CDR3 protein. The table shows under 30,000 distinct CDR3 sequences, with roughly 13% occurring only once. Germline CDR1 reads SGHAT; CDR2 reads FQNNGV. This CDR3 comprises 14 residues. V lost 1 base and J 1 base, leaving 8 bases between the germline ends. The data were taken from a study of neurological immune-mediated disorders. Sample: PBMCs. This receptor was identified in a woman between 40 and 50 years old with HTLV-1-associated myelopathy (HAM/TSP). The V call is TRBV11-2, the J call TRBJ2-7, with TRBD1 as a possible D gene (5 bases). CDR3 amino acids: CASSLGRDSYEQYF. The CDR3 DNA reads TGTGCCAGCAGCTTAGGCAGGGATTCCTACGAGCAGTACTTC.